This TCR beta chain was sequenced in a study of shared clonotypes between healthy human individuals. Study conclusions and caveats: Rarefaction curves obtained for sorted subsets showed sequencing incomplete despite large depth.

The germline CDR1 and CDR2 sequences are MNHEY and SVGAGI. V lost 8 bases and J 3 bases, leaving 12 bases between the germline ends. This CDR3 comprises 13 residues. Libraries were prepared by immunoSEQ multiplex PCR; TCRdb keeps only in-frame clonotypes and omits some of them. The table has roughly 2 million clones, over 85% seen once. Naive CD8 isolation took CD45RO-negative cells positively selected for CCR7 and excluded terminally differentiated effector memory CD45RA+ cells. The table lists this clone with a count of one. Its antigen is not identified. The genes are TRBV6-5 and TRBJ2-3; D remains ambiguous. This TCR came from a man between 18 and 29 years old in good health. Sequencing input: naive CD8+ T cells sorted from blood. The CDR3 DNA follows: TGTGCCAGCGGTCTTTCCGGGACAGATACGCAGTATTTT. Protein product: CASGLSGTDTQYF.